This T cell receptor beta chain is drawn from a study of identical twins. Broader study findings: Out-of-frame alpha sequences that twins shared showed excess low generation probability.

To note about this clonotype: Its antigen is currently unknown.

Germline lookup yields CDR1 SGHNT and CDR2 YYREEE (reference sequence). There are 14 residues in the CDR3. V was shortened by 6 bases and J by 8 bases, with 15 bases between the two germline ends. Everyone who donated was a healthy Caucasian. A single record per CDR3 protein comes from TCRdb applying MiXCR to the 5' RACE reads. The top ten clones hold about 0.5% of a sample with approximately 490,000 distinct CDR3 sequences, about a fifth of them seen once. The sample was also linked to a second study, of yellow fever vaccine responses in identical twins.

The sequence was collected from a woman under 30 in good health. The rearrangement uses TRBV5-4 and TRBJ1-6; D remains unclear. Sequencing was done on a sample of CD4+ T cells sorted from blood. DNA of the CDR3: TGTGCCAGCACCCGGGGAGTGTCGGATTCACCCCTCCACTTT. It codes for CASTRGVSDSPLHF.